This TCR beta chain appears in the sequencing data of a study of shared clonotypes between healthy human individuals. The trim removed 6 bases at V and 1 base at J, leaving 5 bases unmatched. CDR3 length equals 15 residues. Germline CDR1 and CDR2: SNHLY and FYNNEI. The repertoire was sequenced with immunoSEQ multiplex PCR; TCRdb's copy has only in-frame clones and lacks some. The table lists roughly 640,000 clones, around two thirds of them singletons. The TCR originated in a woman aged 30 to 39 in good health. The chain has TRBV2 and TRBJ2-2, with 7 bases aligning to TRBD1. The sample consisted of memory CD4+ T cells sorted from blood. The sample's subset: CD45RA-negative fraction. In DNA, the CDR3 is TGTGCCAGCAGAGCCGGGACAGAGAACACCGGGGAGCTGTTTTTT. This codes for CASRAGTENTGELFF.